This T cell receptor (beta chain) was identified during a study of human T cells and chemical hapten exposure. At the level of the study: Small pooled library volume differences chiefly drove per-sample TCR yield variation.

This clonotype was detected a few times. Antigen: not known. Unfractionated whole blood yielded total RNA. General study points: TCRs at a frequency above 1 in 1000 stayed unchanged with DPC sensitization.

Individual cDNA molecules each carried unique molecular identifiers attached by the library. Original analysis: Sampled TCR counts reached a median of roughly 98,000 per sample, with values ranging from about 23,224 to 700,000. TCRdb re-analysed the 5' RACE reads in MiXCR, keeping a single row per CDR3 protein. In this record, the V and J calls reflect TCRdb's handling and not the investigators' own analysis. The repertoire includes 75,000 or so distinct CDR3 sequences, less than 20% of them detected once, and approximately 6.2% sits in the top ten. The CDR3 totals 13 residues. Germline CDR1 reads MNHEY; CDR2 reads SVGEGT. V was clipped by 2 bases and J by 2 bases, with 6 bases between them.

The chain uses TRBV6-2 or TRBV6-3 and TRBJ2-5; D is ambiguous. This sequence originates from a female donor in good health. The CDR3 DNA reads as TGTGCCAGCAGTTACGCCCCTCAAGAGACCCAGTACTTC. Amino acids: CASSYAPQETQYF.